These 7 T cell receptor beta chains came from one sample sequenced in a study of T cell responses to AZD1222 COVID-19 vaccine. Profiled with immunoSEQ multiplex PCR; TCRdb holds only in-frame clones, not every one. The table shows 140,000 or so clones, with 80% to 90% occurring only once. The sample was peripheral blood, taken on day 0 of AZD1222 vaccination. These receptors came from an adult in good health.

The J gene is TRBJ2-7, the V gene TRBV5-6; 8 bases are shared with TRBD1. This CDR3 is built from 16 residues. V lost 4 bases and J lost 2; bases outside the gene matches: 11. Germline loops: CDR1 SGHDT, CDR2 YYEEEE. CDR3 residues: CASSPAPGQETYEQYF. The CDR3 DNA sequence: TGTGCCAGCAGCCCCGCTCCGGGACAGGAGACCTACGAGCAGTACTTC.

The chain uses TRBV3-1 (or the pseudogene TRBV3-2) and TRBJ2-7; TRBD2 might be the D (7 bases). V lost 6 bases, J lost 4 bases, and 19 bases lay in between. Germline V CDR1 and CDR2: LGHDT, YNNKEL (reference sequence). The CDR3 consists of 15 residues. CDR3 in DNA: TGTGCCAGCAGGATAGGGGGAGGGTATGTTTACGAGCAGTACTTC. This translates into CASRIGGGYVYEQYF.

CDR3 loop: CAFTTRDRDNQPQHF. The CDR3 nucleotides are TGTGCCTTTACGACCCGGGACAGGGACAATCAGCCCCAGCATTTT. The chain uses TRBV30 and TRBJ1-5; 9 bases are a match to TRBD1. Trimming took 7 bases from V and 3 from J; bases not matched to a gene: 10. The CDR3 has 15 residues. CDR1 and CDR2 (germline): GTSNPN, SVGIG (reference sequence).

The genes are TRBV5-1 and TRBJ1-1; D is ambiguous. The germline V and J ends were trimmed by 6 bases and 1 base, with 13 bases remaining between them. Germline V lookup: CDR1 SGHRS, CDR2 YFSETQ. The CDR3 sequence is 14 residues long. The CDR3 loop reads CASTRSARNTEAFF. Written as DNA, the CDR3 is TGCGCCAGCACCCGATCAGCACGGAACACTGAAGCTTTCTTT.

The CDR3 here is CASSQPGQGLGELFF. The DNA of the CDR3 is TGCGCCAGCAGCCAGCCGGGACAGGGGCTCGGGGAGCTGTTTTTT. The chain uses TRBV4-3 and TRBJ2-2, with 10 bases matching TRBD1. The CDR3 spans 15 residues. Trimming cost V 3 bases and J 7 bases; bases outside gene matches: 5. Germline CDR1 reads LGHNA; CDR2 reads YSLEER.

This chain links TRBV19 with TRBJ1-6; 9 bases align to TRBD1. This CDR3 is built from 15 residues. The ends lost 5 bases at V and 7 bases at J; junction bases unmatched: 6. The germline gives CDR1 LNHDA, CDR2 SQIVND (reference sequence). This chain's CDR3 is CASSATGTGNSPLHF. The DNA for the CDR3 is TGTGCCAGTAGTGCTACCGGGACAGGGAATTCACCCCTCCACTTT. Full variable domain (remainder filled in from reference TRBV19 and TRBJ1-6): DGGITQSPKYLFRKEGQNVTLSCEQNLNHDAMYWYRQDPGQGLRLIYYSQIVNDFQKGDIAEGYSVSREKKESFPLTVTSAQKNPTAFYLCASSATGTGNSPLHFGNGTRLTVT.

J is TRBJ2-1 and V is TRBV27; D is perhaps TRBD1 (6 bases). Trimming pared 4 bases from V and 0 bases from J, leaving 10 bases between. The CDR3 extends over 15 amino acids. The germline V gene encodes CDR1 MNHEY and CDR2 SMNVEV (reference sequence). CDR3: CASSSTGSSYNEQFF. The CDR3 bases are TGTGCCAGCAGTTCGACAGGAAGCTCCTACAATGAGCAGTTCTTC.